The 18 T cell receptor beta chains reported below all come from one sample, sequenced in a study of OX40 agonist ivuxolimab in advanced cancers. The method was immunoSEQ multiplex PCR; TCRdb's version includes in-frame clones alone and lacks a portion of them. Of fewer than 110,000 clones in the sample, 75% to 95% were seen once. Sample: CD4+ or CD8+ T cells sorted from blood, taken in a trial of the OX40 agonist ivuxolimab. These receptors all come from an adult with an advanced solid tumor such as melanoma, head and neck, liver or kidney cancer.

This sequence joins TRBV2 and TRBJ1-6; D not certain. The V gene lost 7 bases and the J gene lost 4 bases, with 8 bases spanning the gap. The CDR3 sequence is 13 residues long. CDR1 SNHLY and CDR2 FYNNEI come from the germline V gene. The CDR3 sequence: CASNVRYNSPLHF. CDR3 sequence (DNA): TGTGCCAGCAACGTCCGGTATAATTCACCCCTCCACTTT.

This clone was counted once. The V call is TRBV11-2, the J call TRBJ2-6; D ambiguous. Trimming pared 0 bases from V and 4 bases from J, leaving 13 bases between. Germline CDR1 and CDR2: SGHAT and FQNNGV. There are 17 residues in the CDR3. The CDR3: CASSLDLWVTGANVLTF. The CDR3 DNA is TGTGCCAGCAGCTTAGATCTATGGGTGACAGGGGCCAACGTCCTGACTTTC.

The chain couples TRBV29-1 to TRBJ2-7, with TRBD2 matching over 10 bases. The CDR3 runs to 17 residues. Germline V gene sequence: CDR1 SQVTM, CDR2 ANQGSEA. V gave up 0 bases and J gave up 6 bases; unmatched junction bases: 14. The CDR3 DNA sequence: TGCAGCGTTGAAGATTTAAGCGGGAGGGCCGCGGGGCTCGAGCAGTACTTC. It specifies CSVEDLSGRAAGLEQYF.

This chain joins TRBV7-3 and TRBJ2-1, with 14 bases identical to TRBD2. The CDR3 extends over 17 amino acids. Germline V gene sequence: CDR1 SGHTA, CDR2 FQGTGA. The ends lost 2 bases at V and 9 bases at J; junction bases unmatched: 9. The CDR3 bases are TGTGCCAGCAGCTTAGGGACTAGCGGGAGCACAGGGGGTGAGCAGTTCTTC. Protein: CASSLGTSGSTGGEQFF.

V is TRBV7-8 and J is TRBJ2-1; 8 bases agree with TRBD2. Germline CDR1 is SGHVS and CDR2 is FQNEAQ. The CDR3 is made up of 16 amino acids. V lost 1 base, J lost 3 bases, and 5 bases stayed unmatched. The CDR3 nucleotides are TGTGCCAGCAGCTTAGGGTGGCGGGAGGTCTACAATGAGCAGTTCTTC. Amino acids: CASSLGWREVYNEQFF.

For the CDR3, the DNA is TGTGCCAGCAGCTCGCCCCGGGGGATTGAAGCTTTCTTT. Translation: CASSSPRGIEAFF. V is TRBV11-3 and J is TRBJ1-1; a weak D match, TRBD1 (5 bases). The ends were cut back, 4 bases at V and 7 bases at J, with 13 bases in the middle. The length of the CDR3 is 13 residues. Germline lookup yields CDR1 SGHNT and CDR2 YENEEA.

The CDR3 nucleotides read TGTGCCAGTGAGTTTCGGAACACTGAAGCTTTCTTT. It specifies CASEFRNTEAFF. The V and J genes are TRBV19 and TRBJ1-1; D unclear. This CDR3 is 12 amino acids long. In germline, CDR1 is LNHDA, CDR2 SQIVND (reference sequence). Trimming pared 8 bases from V and 1 base from J, leaving 8 bases between.

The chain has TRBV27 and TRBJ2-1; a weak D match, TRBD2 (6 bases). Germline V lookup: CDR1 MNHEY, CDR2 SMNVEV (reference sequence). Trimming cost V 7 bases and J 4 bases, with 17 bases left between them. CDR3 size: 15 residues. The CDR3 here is CASNPSAGRYNEQFF. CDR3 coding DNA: TGTGCCAGCAACCCGTCGGCGGGAAGGTACAATGAGCAGTTCTTC.

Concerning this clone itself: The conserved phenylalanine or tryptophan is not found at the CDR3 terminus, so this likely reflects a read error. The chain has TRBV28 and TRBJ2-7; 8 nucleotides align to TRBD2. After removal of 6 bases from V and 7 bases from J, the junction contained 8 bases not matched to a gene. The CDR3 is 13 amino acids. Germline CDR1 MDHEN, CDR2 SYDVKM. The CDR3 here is CASRQTGTREQYL. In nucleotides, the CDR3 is TGTGCCAGCAGGCAAACGGGGACTAGGGAGCAGTACCTC.

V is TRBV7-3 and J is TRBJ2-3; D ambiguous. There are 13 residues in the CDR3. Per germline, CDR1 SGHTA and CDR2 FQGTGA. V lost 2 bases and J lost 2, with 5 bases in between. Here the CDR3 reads CASSLAYTDTQYF. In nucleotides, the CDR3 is TGTGCCAGCAGCTTAGCATACACAGATACGCAGTATTTT.

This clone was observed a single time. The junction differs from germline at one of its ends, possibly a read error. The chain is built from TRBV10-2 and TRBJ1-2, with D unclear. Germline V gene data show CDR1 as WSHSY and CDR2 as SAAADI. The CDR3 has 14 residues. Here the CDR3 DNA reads TGTGCCAGCAGTCCCTCAAGGGCTAACTATGGCTACACCTTC. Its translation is CASSPSRANYGYTF.

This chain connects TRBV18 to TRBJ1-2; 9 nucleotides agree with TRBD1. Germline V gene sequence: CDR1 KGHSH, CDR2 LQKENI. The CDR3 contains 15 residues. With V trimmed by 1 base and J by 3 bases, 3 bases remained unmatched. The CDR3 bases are TGTGCCAGCTCACCACGGGACAGGGAGTACTATGGCTACACCTTC. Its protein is CASSPRDREYYGYTF.

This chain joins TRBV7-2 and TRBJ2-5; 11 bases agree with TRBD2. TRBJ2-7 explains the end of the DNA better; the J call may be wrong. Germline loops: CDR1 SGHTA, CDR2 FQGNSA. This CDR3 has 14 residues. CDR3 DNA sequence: TGTGCCAGCAGCCTACTAGCGGGGGCCTACGAGCAGTACTTC. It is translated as CASSLLAGAYEQYF.

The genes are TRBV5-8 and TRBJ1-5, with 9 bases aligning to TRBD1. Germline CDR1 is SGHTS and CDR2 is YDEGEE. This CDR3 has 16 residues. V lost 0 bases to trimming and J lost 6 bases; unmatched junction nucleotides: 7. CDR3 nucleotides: TGTGCCAGCAGCTTGGTGGGACAGGGAACATCTCAGCCCCAGCATTTT. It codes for CASSLVGQGTSQPQHF.

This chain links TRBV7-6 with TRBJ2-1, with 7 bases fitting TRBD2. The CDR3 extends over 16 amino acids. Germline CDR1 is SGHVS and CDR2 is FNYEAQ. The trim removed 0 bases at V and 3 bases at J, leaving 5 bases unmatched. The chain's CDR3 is CASSLAASGYYNEQFF. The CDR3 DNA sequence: TGTGCCAGCAGCTTAGCGGCTAGCGGTTACTACAATGAGCAGTTCTTC. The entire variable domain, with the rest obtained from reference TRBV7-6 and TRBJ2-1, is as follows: GAGVSQSPRYKVTKRGQDVALRCDPISGHVSLYWYRQALGQGPEFLTYFNYEAQQDKSGLPNDRFSAERPEGSISTLTIQRTEQRDSAMYRCASSLAASGYYNEQFFGPGTRLTVL.

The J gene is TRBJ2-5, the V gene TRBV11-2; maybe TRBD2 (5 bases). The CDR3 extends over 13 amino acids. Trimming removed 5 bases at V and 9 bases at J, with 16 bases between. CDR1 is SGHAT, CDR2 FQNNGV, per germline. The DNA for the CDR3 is TGTGCCAGCAGCCCCGAATGGGGAGCGGCCCAGTACTTC. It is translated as CASSPEWGAAQYF.

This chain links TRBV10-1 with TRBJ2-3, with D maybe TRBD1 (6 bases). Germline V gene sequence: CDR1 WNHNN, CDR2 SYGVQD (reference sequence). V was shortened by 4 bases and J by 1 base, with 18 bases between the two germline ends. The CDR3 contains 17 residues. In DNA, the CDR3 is TGCGCCAGCAGTGCCGAAAGAGGGCCAGGGGGCACAGATACGCAGTATTTT. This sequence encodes CASSAERGPGGTDTQYF.

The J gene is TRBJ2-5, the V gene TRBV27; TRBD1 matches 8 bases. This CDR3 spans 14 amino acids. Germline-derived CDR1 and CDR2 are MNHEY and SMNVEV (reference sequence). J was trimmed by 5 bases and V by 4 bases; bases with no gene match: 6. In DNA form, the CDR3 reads TGTGCCAGCAGTTCAGGACAGGGTCGCGAGACCCAGTACTTC. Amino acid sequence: CASSSGQGRETQYF.